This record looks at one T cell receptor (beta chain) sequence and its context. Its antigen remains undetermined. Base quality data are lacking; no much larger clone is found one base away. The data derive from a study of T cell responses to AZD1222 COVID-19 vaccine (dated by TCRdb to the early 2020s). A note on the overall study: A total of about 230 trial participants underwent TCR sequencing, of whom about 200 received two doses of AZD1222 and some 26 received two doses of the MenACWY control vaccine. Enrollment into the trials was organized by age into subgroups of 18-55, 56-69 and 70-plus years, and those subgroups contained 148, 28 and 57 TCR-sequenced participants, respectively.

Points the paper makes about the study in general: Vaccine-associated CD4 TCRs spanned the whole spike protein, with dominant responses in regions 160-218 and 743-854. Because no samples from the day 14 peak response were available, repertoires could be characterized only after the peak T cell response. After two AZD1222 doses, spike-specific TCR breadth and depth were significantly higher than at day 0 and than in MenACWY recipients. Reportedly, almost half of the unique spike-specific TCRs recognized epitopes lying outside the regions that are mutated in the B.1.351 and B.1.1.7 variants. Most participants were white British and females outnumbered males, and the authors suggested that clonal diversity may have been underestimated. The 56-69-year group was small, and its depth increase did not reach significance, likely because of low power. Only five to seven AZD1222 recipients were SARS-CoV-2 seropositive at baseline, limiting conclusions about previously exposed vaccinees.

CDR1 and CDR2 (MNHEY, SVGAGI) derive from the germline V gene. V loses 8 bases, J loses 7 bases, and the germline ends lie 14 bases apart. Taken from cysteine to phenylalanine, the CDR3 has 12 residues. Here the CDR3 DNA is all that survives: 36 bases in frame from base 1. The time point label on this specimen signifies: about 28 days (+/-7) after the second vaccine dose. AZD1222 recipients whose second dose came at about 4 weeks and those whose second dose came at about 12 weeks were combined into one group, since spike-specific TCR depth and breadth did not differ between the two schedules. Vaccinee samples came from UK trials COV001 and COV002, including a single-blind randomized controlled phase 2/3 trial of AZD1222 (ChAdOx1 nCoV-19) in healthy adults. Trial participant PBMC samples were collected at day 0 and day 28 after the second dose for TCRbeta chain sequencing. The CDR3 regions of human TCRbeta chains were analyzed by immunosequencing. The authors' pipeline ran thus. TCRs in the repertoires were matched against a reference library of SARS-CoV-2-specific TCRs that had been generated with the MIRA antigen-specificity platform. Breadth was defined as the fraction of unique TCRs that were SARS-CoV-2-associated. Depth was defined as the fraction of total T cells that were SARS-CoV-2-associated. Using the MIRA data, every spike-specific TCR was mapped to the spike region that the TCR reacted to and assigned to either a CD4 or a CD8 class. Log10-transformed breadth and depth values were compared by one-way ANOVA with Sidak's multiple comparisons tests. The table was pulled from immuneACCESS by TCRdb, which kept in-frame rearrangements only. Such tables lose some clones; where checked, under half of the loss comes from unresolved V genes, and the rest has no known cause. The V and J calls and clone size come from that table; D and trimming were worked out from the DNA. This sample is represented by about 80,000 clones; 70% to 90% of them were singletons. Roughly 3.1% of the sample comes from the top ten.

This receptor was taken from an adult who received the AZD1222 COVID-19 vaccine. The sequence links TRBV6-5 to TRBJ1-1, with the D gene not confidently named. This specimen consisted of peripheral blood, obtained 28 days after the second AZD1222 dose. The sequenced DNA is TGTGCCAGCCCATCCCCAGGTGATGAAGCTTTCTTT. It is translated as CASPSPGDEAFF.